This T cell receptor beta chain was retrieved from a study of blood T cell repertoires in COVID-19. CDR1 is MNHEY and CDR2 is SVGEGT in the germline V gene. This CDR3 spans 15 amino acids. Trimming left V 4 bases short and J 5 bases short, with 18 bases between. Method: immunoSEQ multiplex PCR; TCRdb's copy keeps in-frame clones and lacks some. The sample yields around 150,000 clones, 85% seen once. The genes are TRBV6-2 or TRBV6-3 and TRBJ2-7; maybe TRBD1 (6 bases). The receptor comes from a woman aged 60-70 years with COVID-19, enrolled during active disease. Sample: peripheral blood. CDR3 coding DNA: TGTGCCAGCAGTTCCTACAGGGAACGTTTCGACGAGCAGTACGTC. This sequence encodes CASSSYRERFDEQYV.